One and the same sample provided the 19 T cell receptor beta chains below, sequenced in a study of blood T cell repertoires in COVID-19. Sequencing was performed with immunoSEQ multiplex PCR; in TCRdb, only in-frame clones are kept and a portion is missing. The sample shows about 280,000 clones, approximately 85% of them seen only once. The sequenced sample consisted of peripheral blood. These receptors came from a woman aged 70-85 years with acute or convalescent COVID-19.

This chain links TRBV5-6 with TRBJ1-1, with D perhaps matching TRBD1 (5 bases). In germline, CDR1 is SGHDT, CDR2 YYEEEE. This CDR3 is built from 14 residues. Trimming took 2 bases from V and 1 from J, leaving 9 bases between them. CDR3 coding DNA: TGTGCCAGCAGCTTTGGGGCAGAGAACACTGAAGCTTTCTTT. It specifies CASSFGAENTEAFF.

The rearrangement links TRBV6-5 to TRBJ1-6; weak D call: TRBD1 (5 bases). The CDR3 runs 13 residues. Germline CDR1 MNHEY, CDR2 SVGAGI. V dropped 11 bases and J dropped 9 bases, with 17 bases sitting between them. Here the CDR3 reads CAGGVDGTSPLHF. CDR3 DNA: TGTGCCGGAGGGGTCGACGGTACTTCACCCCTCCACTTT.

The table lists this clone with a count of one. The chain combines TRBV2 with TRBJ1-5, with D perhaps TRBD1 (5 bases). V lost 3 bases to trimming and J lost 7 bases, with 13 bases between them. The length of the CDR3 is 14 residues. CDR1 and CDR2 from the germline V gene are SNHLY and FYNNEI. The CDR3 coding sequence is TGTGCCAGCAGTGAGGGGTCAGGGCGGCAGCCCCAGCATTTT. Encoded protein: CASSEGSGRQPQHF. Filled out from reference TRBV2 and TRBJ1-5, the complete variable domain reads EPEVTQTPSHQVTQMGQEVILRCVPISNHLYFYWYRQILGQKVEFLVSFYNNEISEKSEIFDDQFSVERPDGSNFTLKIRSTKLEDSAMYFCASSEGSGRQPQHFGDGTRLSIL.

This clone was observed a single time. The chain carries TRBV12-5 and TRBJ1-1; D is unclear. Trimming left V 7 bases short and J 0 bases short, with 15 bases between. The CDR3 extends over 15 amino acids. Germline V CDR1 and CDR2: LGHNT, FRNRAP. The CDR3 nucleotides are TGTGCTAGTGACCCCGGCGGGCCTATGAACACTGAAGCTTTCTTT. This codes for CASDPGGPMNTEAFF.

The genes are TRBV4-2 and TRBJ1-4; D gene uncertain. CDR1 is LGHNA and CDR2 is YNFKEQ in the germline V gene. CDR3 size: 14 residues. V dropped 2 bases and J dropped 4 bases, with 8 bases sitting between them. CDR3 amino acids: CASSQRQVNEKLFF. The CDR3 coding sequence is TGTGCCAGCAGCCAAAGACAAGTTAATGAAAAACTGTTTTTT.

The V gene is TRBV12-3 or TRBV12-4, the J gene TRBJ1-1; TRBD1 aligns across 7 bases. The CDR3 contains 13 residues. J lost 6 bases, V lost 8 bases, and 9 bases had no gene match. DNA of the CDR3: TGTGCCAGCGACTTGACAGGGTCGGCTGAAGCTTTCTTT. This codes for CASDLTGSAEAFF.

This sequence joins TRBV19 and TRBJ1-1, with 8 bases fitting TRBD1. The V gene end was trimmed by 4 bases and the J gene end by 1 base; junction bases not matched to a gene: 2. The CDR3 consists of 14 residues. The V gene's germline CDR1 is LNHDA and CDR2 SQIVND (reference sequence). The CDR3 reads CASSKDRGNTEAFF. The CDR3 DNA follows: TGTGCCAGTAGTAAAGACAGGGGGAACACTGAAGCTTTCTTT.

The chain couples TRBV5-6 to TRBJ1-1; 9 nucleotides line up with TRBD1. Per germline, CDR1 SGHDT and CDR2 YYEEEE. Trimming removed 3 bases from V and 3 bases from J; junction bases left unmatched: 9. This CDR3 has 16 amino acids. The CDR3 nucleotides read TGTGCCAGCAGCTGGCTAACCGGGACAGGGCACACTGAAGCTTTCTTT. This sequence encodes CASSWLTGTGHTEAFF.

CDR3 sequence: CASSFHTDTQYF. The CDR3 nucleotides read TGTGCCAGCAGTTTCCATACAGATACGCAGTATTTT. The chain is built from TRBV12-3 or TRBV12-4 and TRBJ2-3; D is undetermined. V shed 3 bases and J shed 3 bases, with 4 bases lying between them. This CDR3 is built from 12 residues.

The CDR3: CASSQALSGGEAFF. CDR3 sequence (DNA): TGTGCCAGCAGCCAGGCCCTAAGCGGGGGTGAAGCTTTCTTT. The chain has TRBV3-1 (or the pseudogene TRBV3-2) and TRBJ1-1; TRBD1 might be the D (5 bases). This CDR3 has 14 amino acids. Germline V gene sequence: CDR1 LGHDT, CDR2 YNNKEL (reference sequence). Trimming took 3 bases from V and 7 from J, leaving 15 bases between them.

The chain uses TRBV27 and TRBJ2-3, with TRBD2 matching 8 bases. V lost 7 bases, J lost 2 bases, and 8 bases stayed unmatched. From germline, CDR1 is MNHEY and CDR2 SMNVEV (reference sequence). The CDR3 runs 15 residues. The CDR3 sequence: CASTSGRGDTDTQYF. CDR3 coding DNA: TGTGCCAGCACTTCAGGGCGGGGGGACACAGATACGCAGTATTTT.

The chain carries TRBV3-1 (or the pseudogene TRBV3-2) and TRBJ2-1, with 12 bases matching TRBD2. This CDR3 is built from 16 residues. Germline V CDR1 and CDR2: LGHDT, YNNKEL (reference sequence). The V gene end was trimmed by 1 base and the J gene end by 5 bases; junction bases not matched to a gene: 3. As DNA, the CDR3 is TGTGCCAGCAGCCAAGGAGGACTAGCGGGGAACAATGAGCAGTTCTTC. Translating it yields CASSQGGLAGNNEQFF.

The J gene is TRBJ2-1, the V gene TRBV5-4; TRBD1 matches 7 bases. Trimming took 4 bases from V and 3 from J; bases not matched to a gene: 7. The CDR3 has 15 amino acids. CDR1 and CDR2 (germline): SGHNT, YYREEE (reference sequence). The CDR3 nucleotides read TGTGCCAGCAGCCTACCGGGACAGAACTACAATGAGCAGTTCTTC. Translating gives CASSLPGQNYNEQFF.

This clone has a single count. V usage is TRBV5-1 and J usage is TRBJ1-1; TRBD1 is a possible D gene (5 bases). The CDR3 has 14 residues. Trimming took off 4 bases at V and 1 base at J, with 11 bases between the two ends. Germline values: CDR1 SGHRS, CDR2 YFSETQ. Here the CDR3 reads CASSRGTANTEAFF. The DNA of the CDR3 is TGCGCCAGCAGCAGGGGTACAGCGAACACTGAAGCTTTCTTT.

This chain links TRBV27 with TRBJ1-1; the D gene is possibly TRBD1 (6 bases). Germline lookup yields CDR1 MNHEY and CDR2 SMNVEV (reference sequence). The CDR3 has 13 amino acids. With 6 bases removed from V and 4 bases from J, the gap between germline ends came to 12 bases. Here the CDR3 reads CASRRGAGTEAFF. The DNA for the CDR3 is TGTGCCAGCAGGCGGGGGGCTGGCACTGAAGCTTTCTTT.

This chain links TRBV2 with TRBJ1-1; the D is unclear. This CDR3 has 13 residues. The V and J ends lost 7 bases and 5 bases respectively, with 14 bases between them. Germline V gives CDR1 SNHLY, CDR2 FYNNEI. The CDR3 nucleotides read TGTGCCAGCACCCGGACTGGGCAGACTGAAGCTTTCTTT. It is translated as CASTRTGQTEAFF.

The J gene is TRBJ2-5, the V gene TRBV2, with 15 positions matching TRBD2. CDR3 length: 16 amino acids. Germline CDR1 reads SNHLY; CDR2 reads FYNNEI. The V and J ends lost 6 bases and 5 bases, in that order; junction bases with no gene match: 7. The CDR3 reads CASRRGLAGGRETQYF. The CDR3, as DNA: TGTGCCAGCAGAAGGGGACTAGCGGGGGGTCGGGAGACCCAGTACTTC.

The chain recombines TRBV30 with TRBJ2-2, with D possibly being TRBD1 (6 bases). The CDR3 has 16 residues. V was clipped by 0 bases and J by 4 bases, with 15 bases between them. Germline CDR1 is GTSNPN and CDR2 is SVGIG (reference sequence). The chain's CDR3 is CAWSVPDRYFTGELFF. In DNA, the CDR3 is TGTGCCTGGAGTGTACCGGACAGATATTTCACCGGGGAGCTGTTTTTT.

The chain employs TRBV3-1 (or the pseudogene TRBV3-2) and TRBJ2-7, with 9 bases that match TRBD2. The CDR3 runs to 14 residues. Per germline, CDR1 LGHDT and CDR2 YNNKEL (reference sequence). The trim removed 3 bases at V and 6 bases at J, leaving 6 bases unmatched. This CDR3 is CASSQGLAATEQYF. CDR3 coding DNA: TGTGCCAGCAGCCAGGGACTAGCTGCGACCGAGCAGTACTTC.